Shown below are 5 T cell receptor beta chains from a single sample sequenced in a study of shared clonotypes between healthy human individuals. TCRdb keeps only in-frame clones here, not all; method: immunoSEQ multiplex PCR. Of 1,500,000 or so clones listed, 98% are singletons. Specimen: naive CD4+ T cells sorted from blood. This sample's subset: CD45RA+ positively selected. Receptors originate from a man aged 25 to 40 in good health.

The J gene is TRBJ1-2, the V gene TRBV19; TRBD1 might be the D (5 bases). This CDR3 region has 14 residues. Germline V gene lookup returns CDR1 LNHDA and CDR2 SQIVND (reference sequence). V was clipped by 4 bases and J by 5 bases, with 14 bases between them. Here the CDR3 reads CASSNPGQGYGYTF. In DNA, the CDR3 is TGTGCCAGTAGTAACCCGGGGCAGGGATATGGCTACACCTTC.

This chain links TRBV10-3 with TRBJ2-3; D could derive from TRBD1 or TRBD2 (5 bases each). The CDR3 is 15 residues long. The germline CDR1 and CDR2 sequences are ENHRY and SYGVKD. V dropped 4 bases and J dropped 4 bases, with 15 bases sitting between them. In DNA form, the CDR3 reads TGTGCCATCAGTGGGAGGAGCAGGGAAGCAGATACGCAGTATTTT. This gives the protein CAISGRSREADTQYF.

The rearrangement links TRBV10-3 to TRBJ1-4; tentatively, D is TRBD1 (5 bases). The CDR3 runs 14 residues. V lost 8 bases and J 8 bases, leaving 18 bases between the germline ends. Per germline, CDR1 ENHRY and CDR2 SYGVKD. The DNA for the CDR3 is TGTGCCATCCGCCCAGGGTTTAGTAGCGAAAAACTGTTTTTT. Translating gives CAIRPGFSSEKLFF.

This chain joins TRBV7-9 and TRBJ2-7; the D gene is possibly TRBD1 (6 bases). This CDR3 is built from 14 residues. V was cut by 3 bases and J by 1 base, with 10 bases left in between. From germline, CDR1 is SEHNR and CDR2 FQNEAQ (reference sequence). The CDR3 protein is CASSFRDTSYEQYF. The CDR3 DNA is TGTGCCAGCAGCTTCCGGGACACTTCCTACGAGCAGTACTTC.

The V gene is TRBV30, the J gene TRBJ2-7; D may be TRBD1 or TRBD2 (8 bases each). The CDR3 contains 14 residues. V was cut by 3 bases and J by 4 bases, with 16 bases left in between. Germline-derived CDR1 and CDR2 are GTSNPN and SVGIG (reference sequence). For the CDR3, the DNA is TGTGCCTGGAGCCAGGGGGCGGGAGGATACGAGCAGTACTTC. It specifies CAWSQGAGGYEQYF.